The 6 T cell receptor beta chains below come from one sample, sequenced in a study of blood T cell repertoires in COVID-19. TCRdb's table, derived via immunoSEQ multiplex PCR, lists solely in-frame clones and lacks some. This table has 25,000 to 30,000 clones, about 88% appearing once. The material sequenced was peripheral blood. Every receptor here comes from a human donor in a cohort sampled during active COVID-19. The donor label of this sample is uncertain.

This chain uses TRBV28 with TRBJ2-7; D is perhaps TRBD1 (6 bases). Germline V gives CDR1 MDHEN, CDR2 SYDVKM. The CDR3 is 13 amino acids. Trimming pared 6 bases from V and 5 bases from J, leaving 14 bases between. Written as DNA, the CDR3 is TGTGCCAGCAGGAAACAGGACAGAGACGAGCAGTACTTC. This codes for CASRKQDRDEQYF. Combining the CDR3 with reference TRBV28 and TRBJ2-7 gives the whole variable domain DVKVTQSSRYLVKRTGEKVFLECVQDMDHENMFWYRQDPGLGLRLIYFSYDVKMKEKGDIPEGYSVSREKKERFSLILESASTNQTSMYLCASRKQDRDEQYFGPGTRLTVT.

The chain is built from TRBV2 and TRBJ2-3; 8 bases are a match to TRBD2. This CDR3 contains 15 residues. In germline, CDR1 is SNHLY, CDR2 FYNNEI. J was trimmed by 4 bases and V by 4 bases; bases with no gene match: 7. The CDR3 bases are TGTGCCAGCAGTGGAGCAGCGGGAGTAGCAGATACGCAGTATTTT. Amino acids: CASSGAAGVADTQYF.

The CDR3 DNA reads as TGTGCCAGCAGCCAAGGCGGGGTCACCACCTATGGCTACACCTTC. The encoded protein is CASSQGGVTTYGYTF. The chain has TRBV3-1 (or the pseudogene TRBV3-2) and TRBJ1-2; no reliable D call. Trimming removed 1 base from V and 4 bases from J, with 13 bases in between. The CDR3 is 15 residues long. CDR1 and CDR2 (germline): LGHDT, YNNKEL (reference sequence).

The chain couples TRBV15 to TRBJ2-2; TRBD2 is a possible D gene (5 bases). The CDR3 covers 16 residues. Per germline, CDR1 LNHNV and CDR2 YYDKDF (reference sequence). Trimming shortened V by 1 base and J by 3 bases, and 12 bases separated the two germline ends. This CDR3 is CATSRVDRGDTGELFF. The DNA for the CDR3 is TGTGCCACCAGCAGAGTTGACCGGGGTGACACCGGGGAGCTGTTTTTT. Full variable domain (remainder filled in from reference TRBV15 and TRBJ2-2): DAMVIQNPRYQVTQFGKPVTLSCSQTLNHNVMYWYQQKSSQAPKLLFHYYDKDFNNEADTPDNFQSRRPNTSFCFLDIRSPGLGDTAMYLCATSRVDRGDTGELFFGEGSRLTVL.

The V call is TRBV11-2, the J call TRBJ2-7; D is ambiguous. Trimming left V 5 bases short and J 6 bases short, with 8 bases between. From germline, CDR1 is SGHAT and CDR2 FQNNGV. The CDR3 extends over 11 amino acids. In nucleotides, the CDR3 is TGTGCCAGCAGCCAGGTTGCCGAGCAGTACTTC. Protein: CASSQVAEQYF.

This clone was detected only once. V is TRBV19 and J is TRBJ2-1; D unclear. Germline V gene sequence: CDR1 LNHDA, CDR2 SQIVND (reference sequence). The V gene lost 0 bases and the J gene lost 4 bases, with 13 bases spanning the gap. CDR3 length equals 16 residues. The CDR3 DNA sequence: TGTGCCAGTAGTATAGAAGCCTCCTGGCGGTACAATGAGCAGTTCTTC. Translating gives CASSIEASWRYNEQFF.